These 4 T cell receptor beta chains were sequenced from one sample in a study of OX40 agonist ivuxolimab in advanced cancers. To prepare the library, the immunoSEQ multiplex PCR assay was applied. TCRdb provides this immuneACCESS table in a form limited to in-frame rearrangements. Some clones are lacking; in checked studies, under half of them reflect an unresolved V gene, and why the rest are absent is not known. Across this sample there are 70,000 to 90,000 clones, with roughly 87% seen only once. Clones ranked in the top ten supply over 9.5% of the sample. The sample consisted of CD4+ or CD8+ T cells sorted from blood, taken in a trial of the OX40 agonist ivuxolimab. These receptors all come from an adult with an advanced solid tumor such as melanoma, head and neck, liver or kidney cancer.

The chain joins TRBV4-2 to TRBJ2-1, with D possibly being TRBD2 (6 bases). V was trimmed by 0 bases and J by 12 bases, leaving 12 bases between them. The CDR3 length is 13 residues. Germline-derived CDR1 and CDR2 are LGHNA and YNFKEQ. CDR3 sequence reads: CASSQDVREPQFF. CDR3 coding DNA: TGTGCCAGCAGCCAAGATGTCCGGGAGCCGCAGTTCTTC.

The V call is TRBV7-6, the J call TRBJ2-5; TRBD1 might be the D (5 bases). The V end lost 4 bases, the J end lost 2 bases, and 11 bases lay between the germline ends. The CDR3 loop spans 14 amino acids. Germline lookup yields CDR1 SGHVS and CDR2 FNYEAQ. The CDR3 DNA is TGTGCCAGCAGCTCCTTGGACAAGCAAGAGACCCAGTACTTC. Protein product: CASSSLDKQETQYF.

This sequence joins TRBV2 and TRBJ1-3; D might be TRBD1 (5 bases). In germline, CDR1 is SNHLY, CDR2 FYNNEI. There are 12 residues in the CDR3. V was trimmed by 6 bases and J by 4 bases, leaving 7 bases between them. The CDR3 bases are TGTGCCAGCAGAAACAGGGGAAACACCATATATTTT. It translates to CASRNRGNTIYF.

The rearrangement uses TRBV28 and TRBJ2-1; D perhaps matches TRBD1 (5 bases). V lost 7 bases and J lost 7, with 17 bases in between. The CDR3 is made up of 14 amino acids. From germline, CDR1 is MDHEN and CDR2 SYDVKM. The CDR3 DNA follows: TGTGCCAGCAAAAGGGGTGGGGCTCGGAATGAGCAGTTCTTC. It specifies CASKRGGARNEQFF. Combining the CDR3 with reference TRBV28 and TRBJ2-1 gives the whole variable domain DVKVTQSSRYLVKRTGEKVFLECVQDMDHENMFWYRQDPGLGLRLIYFSYDVKMKEKGDIPEGYSVSREKKERFSLILESASTNQTSMYLCASKRGGARNEQFFGPGTRLTVL.